This is a list of T cell receptor beta chains from one sample in a study of T cells after yellow fever vaccination. TCRdb passed the 5' RACE reads through MiXCR, listing each CDR3 protein once. The top ten clones hold over 15% of a sample with roughly 340,000 distinct CDR3 sequences, 8.7% of them seen once. The material sequenced was PBMCs, taken on the day of the first yellow fever vaccination. These receptors were obtained from a man younger than 35 who received the YFV17D yellow fever vaccine. The CDR3 runs from the conserved cysteine through the conserved F or W. The D gene is left open where the match is weak. Expanded clones are given a class, and other clones once, few, many or no size at all.

j_gene,abundance,v_gene,d_gene,CDR3nt,CDR3aa
TRBJ2-1,few,TRBV9,TRBD1,TGTGCCAGCAGCGTAGTGACAGGGGCCCATGAGCAGTTCTTC,CASSVVTGAHEQFF
TRBJ1-1,few,TRBV7-9,NA,TGTGCCAGCAGCACCCTATCGGACAGGAACACTGAAGCTTTCTTT,CASSTLSDRNTEAFF
TRBJ2-2,NA,TRBV9,TRBD1,TGTGCCAGCAGCGTCGGACAGGGGGCTACGAACACCGGGGAGCTGTTTTTT,CASSVGQGATNTGELFF
TRBJ2-2,many,TRBV12-3/TRBV12-4,NA,TGTGCCAGCAGTCCCAGACCCGCGGGCGGGGAGCTGTTTTTT,CASSPRPAGGELFF
TRBJ1-4,many,TRBV5-6,NA,TGTGCCAGCAGCTTCCGGTGGAGCATTGAAAAACTGTTTTTT,CASSFRWSIEKLFF
TRBJ2-7,few,TRBV6-1,NA,TGTGCCAGCACCCCGAATGCAGGGGCCTCCTACGAGCAGTACTTC,CASTPNAGASYEQYF
TRBJ2-3,NA,TRBV6-1,NA,TGTGCCAGCAGGTCTCAGGGGACCCCCGGGCAGTATTTT,CASRSQGTPGQYF
TRBJ1-2,few,TRBV9,NA,TGTGCCAGCAGCGGAGGGGGGGGGATCAACTATGGCTACACCTTC,CASSGGGGINYGYTF
TRBJ2-2,many,TRBV7-2,NA,TGTGCCAGCAGCTTAGTAGGGGGGCGAGGGGAGCTGTTTTTT,CASSLVGGRGELFF
TRBJ2-3,few,TRBV20-1,TRBD2,TGCAGTGCCTATAAAGCGGGGGGGAGCACAGATACGCAGTATTTT,CSAYKAGGSTDTQYF
TRBJ2-5,NA,TRBV3-1,NA,TGTGCCAGCAATAACCCTAGTGAGAATTCAAGGGGAGAGACCCAGTACTTC,CASNNPSENSRGETQYF
TRBJ1-1,NA,TRBV29-1,NA,TGCAGCGTTGAAACCCGGGGGAGGAACACTGAAGCTTTCTTT,CSVETRGRNTEAFF
TRBJ1-5,NA,TRBV4-3,NA,TGCGCCAGCAGCCAAGAAGGGCGGGGCAATCAGCCCCAGCATTTT,CASSQEGRGNQPQHF
TRBJ2-1,NA,TRBV9,TRBD1,TGTGCCAGCAGCGTAGCACAGGGGGTATACAATGAGCAGTTCTTC,CASSVAQGVYNEQFF
TRBJ1-4,few,TRBV5-1,NA,TGCGCCAGCAGTCGCGATGGAATGGAAAAACTGTTTTTT,CASSRDGMEKLFF
TRBJ2-1,few,TRBV29-1,NA,TGCAGCTCTGGAGGAGGGGGCAGGGGAGGCAATGAGCAGTTCTTC,CSSGGGGRGGNEQFF
TRBJ1-4,few,TRBV20-1,NA,TGCAGTGCTAGAGATGGAAAGGGAGATGAAAAACTGTTTTTT,CSARDGKGDEKLFF
TRBJ1-2,NA,TRBV5-6,TRBD1,TGTGCCAGCAGCACGACAGGGTTGGGCTACACCTTC,CASSTTGLGYTF
TRBJ2-5,many,TRBV7-2,NA,TGTGCCAGCAGCTTTTCGAGCCAAGAGACCCAGTACTTC,CASSFSSQETQYF
TRBJ1-5,many,TRBV4-2,TRBD1,TGTGCCAGCAGCCAAGGGGCACAGGGGGGCAATCAGCCCCAGCATTTT,CASSQGAQGGNQPQHF
TRBJ2-7,NA,TRBV5-1,NA,TGCGCCAGCAGACTGGGGGAGGTAAGCGAGCAGTACTTC,CASRLGEVSEQYF
TRBJ2-7,NA,TRBV7-2,NA,TGTGCCAGCAGCTTAGGGGGGAATGGCCGGTTTTCCTACGAGCAGTACTTC,CASSLGGNGRFSYEQYF
TRBJ2-7,few,TRBV10-1,NA,TGCGCCAGCAGTGATGGGGGGTCCTACGAGCAGTACTTC,CASSDGGSYEQYF
TRBJ2-3,few,TRBV7-9,TRBD2,TGTGCCAGCAGAACAGCGGGGACTAGCACAGATACGCAGTATTTT,CASRTAGTSTDTQYF
TRBJ2-2,NA,TRBV28,NA,TGTGGCAGCAGGGGCGCGGGGCTGAACACCGGGGAGCTGTTTTTT,CGSRGAGLNTGELFF
TRBJ1-5,NA,TRBV15,TRBD1,TGTGCCACCAGCAGATCGTCAGGGGGGGCGGTCCAGCCCCAGCATTTT,CATSRSSGGAVQPQHF
TRBJ1-3,few,TRBV6-5,NA,TGTGCCAGCAGTTTATGGTCTCGAAGGAGGCTAGGAAACACCATATATTTT,CASSLWSRRRLGNTIYF
TRBJ2-2,NA,TRBV28,NA,TGTGCCAGCAGTCCAACCCCCTTCTCCGGGGAGCTGTTTTTT,CASSPTPFSGELFF
TRBJ2-7,few,TRBV20-1,NA,TGCAGTGCTACTAAGGACAGTGTAATCTCCTACGAGCAGTACTTC,CSATKDSVISYEQYF
TRBJ2-1,many,TRBV29-1,NA,TGCAGCGTTGATTATGGGACTGCCTACAATGAGCAGTTCTTC,CSVDYGTAYNEQFF
TRBJ2-1,NA,TRBV20-1,TRBD2,TGCAGTGCCGGGACTAGCGGGGGGGCGGACCATGAGCAGTTCTTC,CSAGTSGGADHEQFF
TRBJ1-5,many,TRBV10-1,NA,TGCGCCAGCAGTGAGAATACTCAGCCCCAGCATTTT,CASSENTQPQHF
TRBJ1-5,many,TRBV7-2,NA,TGTGCCAGCCAGGGGTACAATCAGCCCCAGCATTTT,CASQGYNQPQHF
TRBJ2-5,few,TRBV11-2,TRBD2,TGTGCCAGCAGCCCCGGACTAGCGGGGGGGAGCCAGTACTTC,CASSPGLAGGSQYF
TRBJ1-1,NA,TRBV7-2,NA,TGTGCCAGCATCAAACAAGGTCTTGGAGCTTTCTTT,CASIKQGLGAFF
TRBJ2-3,few,TRBV9,NA,TGTGCCAGCAGCGTAGGGACTACGGAGAGCACAGATACGCAGTATTTT,CASSVGTTESTDTQYF
TRBJ2-3,few,TRBV3-1,NA,TGTGCCAGCAGCCCCACCTGGGGTACGCAGTATTTT,CASSPTWGTQYF
TRBJ1-1,NA,TRBV5-1,NA,TGCGCCAGCAGCGGGTTTTGGGGGGACGGGTATGGAGCTTTCTTT,CASSGFWGDGYGAFF
TRBJ2-2,few,TRBV5-4,TRBD1,TGTGCCAGCGGATTCGGGACAGGGAGCCCCGGGGAGCTGTTTTTT,CASGFGTGSPGELFF
TRBJ2-5,few,TRBV20-1,NA,TGCAGTGCTACAGGTTCTTCTGTGGAGACCCAGTACTTC,CSATGSSVETQYF
TRBJ2-5,NA,TRBV18,NA,TGTGCCAGCTCACCCATGAAAGAGACCCAGTACTTC,CASSPMKETQYF
TRBJ2-3,few,TRBV20-1,TRBD1,TGCAGTGCTCACAGGGGTAGCACAGATACGCAGTATTTT,CSAHRGSTDTQYF
TRBJ1-1,few,TRBV4-3,TRBD1,TGCGCCAGCAGCCAAACGATCGGACAGGGCGAGAGTGAAGCTTTCTTT,CASSQTIGQGESEAFF
TRBJ2-3,few,TRBV7-2,TRBD2,TGTGCCAGCAGCCAGACAGGGACTAGCGGGGGCACGCAGTATTTT,CASSQTGTSGGTQYF
TRBJ1-2,NA,TRBV6-5,NA,TGTGCCAGCAAGAACAGTAACTATGGCTACACCTTC,CASKNSNYGYTF
TRBJ2-5,many,TRBV20-1,TRBD2,TGCAGTGCTGAGACTAGCGGGGGGGCGGAGACCCAGTACTTC,CSAETSGGAETQYF
TRBJ1-2,NA,TRBV12-3/TRBV12-4,NA,TGTGCCAGCAGCAGGGATGGGATTGGCTACACCTTC,CASSRDGIGYTF
TRBJ2-5,NA,TRBV5-1,NA,TGCGCCAGCAGCCCGGGGGCGGGGGACTGGGAGACCCAGTACTTC,CASSPGAGDWETQYF
TRBJ1-2,NA,TRBV7-2,NA,TGTGCCAGCAGCCATTACCTCGGGGGCTACACCTTC,CASSHYLGGYTF
TRBJ1-5,NA,TRBV30,NA,TGTGCCTGTGAGGATAGCAATCAGCCCCAGCATTTT,CACEDSNQPQHF
TRBJ2-7,many,TRBV15,NA,TGTGCCACCAGCTTGTCAGTCTCCTACGAGCAGTACTTC,CATSLSVSYEQYF
TRBJ2-3,many,TRBV7-8,NA,TGTGCCAGCAGCGACAGATACACAGATACGCAGTATTTT,CASSDRYTDTQYF
TRBJ2-1,NA,TRBV7-2,TRBD2,TGTGCCAGCAGCTTAAATCCGAAGGGGAGGGGTGAGCAGTTCTTC,CASSLNPKGRGEQFF
TRBJ1-6,many,TRBV20-1,NA,TGCAGTGCCCCAGCCCCGGGACGGAATAATTCACCCCTCCACTTT,CSAPAPGRNNSPLHF
TRBJ2-5,few,TRBV7-3,NA,TGTGCCAGCAGCCCCGGGGACTCTCCCGGGGAGACCCAGTACTTC,CASSPGDSPGETQYF